Listed below are T cell receptor beta chains from one sample, sequenced in a study of shared clonotypes between healthy human individuals. Assay used: immunoSEQ multiplex PCR; TCRdb lists only in-frame clones, some missing. Of about 1.9 million clones listed, roughly 95% are singletons. The sequenced sample consisted of naive CD8+ T cells from PBMCs. All receptors derive from a man aged 18 to 35 in good health. Some clones in this sample may be carry-over from other donors' samples. CDR3s include the opening cysteine and the closing phenylalanine or tryptophan. D genes are given only for firm matches. A row's size may be missing; if present it is once, few, many or a size class.

d_call: TRBD2
clone_size: -
j_call: TRBJ2-7
v_call: TRBV5-4
cdr3_aa: CASSPGLDEQYF
cdr3_nt: TGTGCCAGCAGCCCTGGACTAGACGAGCAGTACTTC

d_call: -
clone_size: -
j_call: TRBJ1-1
v_call: TRBV7-9
cdr3_aa: CASSSPEDRDSKAFF
cdr3_nt: TGTGCCAGCAGCAGTCCTGAAGACCGGGACTCCAAAGCTTTCTTT

d_call: -
clone_size: -
j_call: TRBJ2-3
v_call: TRBV9
cdr3_aa: CASSLVGGISTDTQYF
cdr3_nt: TGTGCCAGCAGTCTAGTAGGTGGCATATCGACAGATACGCAGTATTTT

d_call: -
clone_size: -
j_call: TRBJ2-5
v_call: TRBV4-1
cdr3_aa: CASSQGIPQYRDNAETQYF
cdr3_nt: TGCGCCAGCAGCCAAGGGATCCCCCAATACCGGGACAACGCAGAGACCCAGTACTTC

d_call: -
clone_size: -
j_call: TRBJ1-1
v_call: TRBV9
cdr3_aa: CASAMGQNTEAFF
cdr3_nt: TGTGCCAGCGCCATGGGACAGAACACTGAAGCTTTCTTT

d_call: TRBD2
clone_size: -
j_call: TRBJ2-3
v_call: TRBV6-6
cdr3_aa: CASRLLAGAGDTQYF
cdr3_nt: TGTGCCAGCAGGCTACTAGCGGGAGCAGGGGATACGCAGTATTTT

d_call: TRBD1
clone_size: -
j_call: TRBJ1-1
v_call: TRBV27
cdr3_aa: CASSVDRGPEAFF
cdr3_nt: TGTGCCAGCAGTGTCGACAGGGGACCCGAAGCTTTCTTT

d_call: TRBD1
clone_size: -
j_call: TRBJ1-3
v_call: TRBV7-9
cdr3_aa: CASSLTGGGVSGNTIYF
cdr3_nt: TGTGCCAGCAGCTTAACAGGAGGGGGCGTAAGTGGAAACACCATATATTTT

d_call: -
clone_size: -
j_call: TRBJ2-7
v_call: TRBV27
cdr3_aa: CASSSYDGAYEQYF
cdr3_nt: TGTGCCAGCAGTTCGTATGACGGGGCCTACGAGCAGTACTTC

d_call: -
clone_size: -
j_call: TRBJ1-1
v_call: TRBV23-1
cdr3_aa: CASSQPLKGTEAFF
cdr3_nt: TGCGCCAGCAGTCAACCACTCAAGGGCACTGAAGCTTTCTTT

d_call: -
clone_size: -
j_call: TRBJ2-1
v_call: TRBV9
cdr3_aa: CASSLQSISYNEQFF
cdr3_nt: TGTGCCAGCAGCCTCCAATCGATATCCTACAATGAGCAGTTCTTC

d_call: -
clone_size: -
j_call: TRBJ1-5
v_call: TRBV6-5
cdr3_aa: CASSRTDGYQPQHF
cdr3_nt: TGTGCCAGCAGCCGGACGGACGGATATCAGCCCCAGCATTTT

d_call: -
clone_size: -
j_call: TRBJ1-2
v_call: TRBV4-3
cdr3_aa: CASSQEQDPNYGYTF
cdr3_nt: TGCGCCAGCAGCCAAGAACAGGACCCTAACTATGGCTACACCTTC

d_call: -
clone_size: -
j_call: TRBJ2-5
v_call: TRBV11-2
cdr3_aa: CASRPAPWETQYF
cdr3_nt: TGTGCCAGCAGGCCGGCCCCTTGGGAGACCCAGTACTTC

d_call: -
clone_size: -
j_call: TRBJ1-5
v_call: TRBV27
cdr3_aa: CASSPAGAPWWPQHF
cdr3_nt: TGTGCCAGCAGCCCCGCCGGGGCACCATGGTGGCCCCAGCATTTT

d_call: -
clone_size: -
j_call: TRBJ1-5
v_call: TRBV13
cdr3_aa: CASSLGSYSNQPQHF
cdr3_nt: TGTGCCAGCAGCTTAGGCTCGTATAGCAATCAGCCCCAGCATTTT

d_call: -
clone_size: -
j_call: TRBJ2-1
v_call: TRBV27
cdr3_aa: CASSLVPYNEQFF
cdr3_nt: TGTGCCAGCAGTCTGGTCCCCTACAATGAGCAGTTCTTC

d_call: TRBD2
clone_size: -
j_call: TRBJ2-1
v_call: TRBV29-1
cdr3_aa: CSVEVASGNEQFF
cdr3_nt: TGCAGCGTTGAAGTGGCTAGCGGGAATGAGCAGTTCTTC

d_call: -
clone_size: -
j_call: TRBJ1-3
v_call: TRBV29-1
cdr3_aa: CSVLDRSYSGNTIYF
cdr3_nt: TGCAGCGTCCTCGACAGGTCCTACTCTGGAAACACCATATATTTT

d_call: TRBD1
clone_size: -
j_call: TRBJ2-7
v_call: TRBV2
cdr3_aa: CASRARDRVYEQYF
cdr3_nt: TGTGCCAGCAGGGCCCGGGACAGGGTCTACGAGCAGTACTTC

d_call: -
clone_size: -
j_call: TRBJ2-2
v_call: TRBV7-8
cdr3_aa: CASTRAINTGELFF
cdr3_nt: TGTGCCAGCACCAGGGCTATTAACACCGGGGAGCTGTTTTTT

d_call: TRBD1
clone_size: -
j_call: TRBJ1-2
v_call: TRBV7-8
cdr3_aa: CASSGGQNYGYTF
cdr3_nt: TGTGCCAGCAGCGGGGGACAGAACTATGGCTACACCTTC

d_call: -
clone_size: -
j_call: TRBJ1-5
v_call: TRBV27
cdr3_aa: CASSGRQEVDQPQHF
cdr3_nt: TGTGCCAGCAGTGGTAGACAGGAGGTGGATCAGCCCCAGCATTTT

d_call: TRBD1
clone_size: -
j_call: TRBJ2-7
v_call: TRBV4-1
cdr3_aa: CASSSTTGGFGEQYF
cdr3_nt: TGCGCCAGCAGCTCCACGACAGGGGGGTTTGGCGAGCAGTACTTC

d_call: -
clone_size: once
j_call: TRBJ2-7
v_call: TRBV29-1
cdr3_aa: CSVEQFAGAKFYEQYF
cdr3_nt: TGCAGCGTTGAACAATTTGCTGGGGCAAAGTTCTACGAGCAGTACTTC

d_call: TRBD2
clone_size: -
j_call: TRBJ2-3
v_call: TRBV30
cdr3_aa: CAWSWGRASRADTQYF
cdr3_nt: TGTGCCTGGAGTTGGGGGAGGGCCAGCAGGGCAGATACGCAGTATTTT

d_call: -
clone_size: -
j_call: TRBJ2-3
v_call: TRBV9
cdr3_aa: CASSRSGTTSTDTQYF
cdr3_nt: TGTGCCAGCAGCCGTTCCGGGACAACTAGCACAGATACGCAGTATTTT

d_call: TRBD2
clone_size: -
j_call: TRBJ2-7
v_call: TRBV28
cdr3_aa: CASSSIAGFSYEQYF
cdr3_nt: TGTGCCAGCAGTTCGATAGCGGGATTTTCCTACGAGCAGTACTTC

d_call: -
clone_size: -
j_call: TRBJ2-6
v_call: TRBV12-5
cdr3_aa: CASGILGANVLTF
cdr3_nt: TGTGCTAGTGGTATCCTTGGGGCCAACGTCCTGACTTTC

d_call: TRBD2
clone_size: -
j_call: TRBJ2-1
v_call: TRBV4-3
cdr3_aa: CASSGGSGSYNEQFF
cdr3_nt: TGCGCCAGCAGCGGCGGTAGCGGGTCCTACAATGAGCAGTTCTTC

d_call: -
clone_size: once
j_call: TRBJ1-1
v_call: TRBV27
cdr3_aa: CASSLFRLNTEAFF
cdr3_nt: TGTGCCAGCAGTTTATTTAGACTGAACACTGAAGCTTTCTTT

d_call: -
clone_size: -
j_call: TRBJ2-7
v_call: TRBV2
cdr3_aa: CASSVAGTLNEQYF
cdr3_nt: TGTGCCAGCAGTGTCGCGGGAACTCTCAACGAGCAGTACTTC

d_call: -
clone_size: -
j_call: TRBJ2-7
v_call: TRBV11-2
cdr3_aa: CASSLAWVTPGFRYEQYF
cdr3_nt: TGTGCCAGCAGCTTAGCGTGGGTCACCCCCGGCTTTCGTTACGAGCAGTACTTC

d_call: TRBD2
clone_size: -
j_call: TRBJ2-7
v_call: TRBV5-1
cdr3_aa: CASSSAQGGIHNYEQYF
cdr3_nt: TGCGCCAGCAGCTCGGCTCAGGGAGGGATCCATAACTACGAGCAGTACTTC

d_call: -
clone_size: -
j_call: TRBJ2-7
v_call: TRBV28
cdr3_aa: CASSEAYEQYF
cdr3_nt: TGTGCCAGCAGTGAAGCTTACGAGCAGTACTTC

d_call: -
clone_size: -
j_call: TRBJ2-3
v_call: TRBV27
cdr3_aa: CASYPSSGTQYF
cdr3_nt: TGTGCCAGCTACCCCTCCAGCGGTACGCAGTATTTT

d_call: TRBD1
clone_size: -
j_call: TRBJ2-7
v_call: TRBV19
cdr3_aa: CASSSWDRGSYEQYF
cdr3_nt: TGTGCCAGTAGTTCGTGGGACAGGGGGTCCTACGAGCAGTACTTC

d_call: TRBD2
clone_size: -
j_call: TRBJ2-7
v_call: TRBV7-8
cdr3_aa: CASSLAEAGGGYEQYF
cdr3_nt: TGTGCCAGCAGCTTAGCTGAGGCGGGAGGGGGCTACGAGCAGTACTTC

d_call: TRBD2
clone_size: -
j_call: TRBJ2-4
v_call: TRBV9
cdr3_aa: CASSATSGEGFQYF
cdr3_nt: TGTGCCAGCAGCGCGACTAGCGGGGAAGGGTTTCAGTACTTC

d_call: -
clone_size: -
j_call: TRBJ2-7
v_call: TRBV4-2
cdr3_aa: CASSQVSGSSYEQYF
cdr3_nt: TGTGCCAGCAGCCAAGTGTCCGGGAGCTCCTACGAGCAGTACTTC

d_call: TRBD1
clone_size: -
j_call: TRBJ2-2
v_call: TRBV7-9
cdr3_aa: CASSPSRGTLFTGELFF
cdr3_nt: TGTGCCAGCAGCCCCAGCAGGGGGACGCTATTTACCGGGGAGCTGTTTTTT

d_call: -
clone_size: -
j_call: TRBJ1-1
v_call: TRBV5-4
cdr3_aa: CASSHFLGTEAFF
cdr3_nt: TGTGCCAGCAGCCACTTTTTGGGGACTGAAGCTTTCTTT

d_call: -
clone_size: once
j_call: TRBJ2-7
v_call: TRBV30
cdr3_aa: CAWDTGAEQYF
cdr3_nt: TGTGCCTGGGACACGGGCGCAGAGCAGTACTTC

d_call: -
clone_size: -
j_call: TRBJ1-2
v_call: TRBV13
cdr3_aa: CASSLGGTPQGYGYTF
cdr3_nt: TGTGCCAGCAGCTTAGGCGGGACTCCCCAAGGCTATGGCTACACCTTC